This T cell receptor beta chain was identified during a study of shared clonotypes between healthy human individuals. Germline loops: CDR1 SGHAT, CDR2 FQNNGV. Trimming cost V 5 bases and J 5 bases; bases outside gene matches: 13. CDR3 length: 16 amino acids. The protocol was immunoSEQ multiplex PCR, while the TCRdb copy is restricted to in-frame clones and leaves out a portion. The sample shows just over 2,000,000 clones, 95% of them seen only once. The sequence was obtained from a man younger than 35 in good health. The J gene is TRBJ2-3, the V gene TRBV11-2, with 7 bases lining up with TRBD2. Material: naive CD4+ T cells sorted from blood. Subset denoted: CD45RA+ positively selected. This chain's CDR3 is CASSPRGGPSGDTQYF. The CDR3 DNA reads as TGTGCCAGCAGCCCTCGGGGAGGGCCGAGCGGAGATACGCAGTATTTT.